These 7 T cell receptor beta chains were all obtained from the same sample, sequenced in a study of response to subunit inactivated influenza vaccine. TCRdb recomputed calls from the RT-PCR reads with MiXCR, one row per CDR3 protein. This table holds approximately 730,000 distinct CDR3 sequences, around 13% found once. Specimen: PBMCs from blood, collected roughly 2 weeks before vaccination. The receptor source for this set is a man aged 45 to 65 who received an inactivated influenza vaccine.

The J gene is TRBJ2-7, the V gene TRBV5-1; TRBD1 aligns across 7 bases. CDR1 SGHRS and CDR2 YFSETQ come from the germline V gene. The V gene end was trimmed by 4 bases and the J gene end by 0 bases; junction bases not matched to a gene: 7. The CDR3 contains 15 residues. The CDR3 spells CASSIGTASSYEQYF. DNA of the CDR3: TGCGCCAGCAGCATAGGGACAGCCAGCTCCTACGAGCAGTACTTC. Drawing the rest from reference TRBV5-1 and TRBJ2-7, the complete variable domain is KAGVTQTPRYLIKTRGQQVTLSCSPISGHRSVSWYQQTPGQGLQFLFEYFSETQRNKGNFPGRFSGRQFSNSRSEMNVSTLELGDSALYLCASSIGTASSYEQYFGPGTRLTVT.

The chain carries TRBV6-1 and TRBJ1-4; D not resolved. V was cut by 6 bases and J by 0 bases, with 11 bases left in between. Germline V gene data show CDR1 as MNHNS and CDR2 as SASEGT. CDR3 length equals 15 residues. The CDR3 loop is CASSPEVTTNEKLFF. The CDR3 DNA follows: TGTGCCAGCAGCCCCGAGGTCACAACTAATGAAAAACTGTTTTTT.

The chain employs TRBV5-6 and TRBJ2-1; 11 bases are shared with TRBD1. CDR1 and CDR2 from the germline V gene are SGHDT and YYEEEE. This CDR3 spans 16 amino acids. The J segment lost 6 bases and the V segment lost 6 bases, leaving 11 bases of the junction unmatched. The CDR3 reads CASKANGGQGGNEQFF. CDR3 in DNA: TGTGCCAGCAAGGCAAACGGGGGACAGGGGGGCAATGAGCAGTTCTTC.

J is TRBJ2-7 and V is TRBV9; 8 nucleotides match TRBD1. CDR3 size: 16 residues. The ends lost 3 bases at V and 6 bases at J; junction bases unmatched: 14. From germline, CDR1 is SGDLS and CDR2 YYNGEE. CDR3 in amino acids: CASSASIFSGGTEQYF. The CDR3 nucleotides are TGTGCCAGCAGCGCCTCTATCTTCTCAGGGGGCACCGAGCAGTACTTC.

This clonotype has ten or more counts. Here the CDR3 DNA reads TGCGCCAGCAGCTCCGGGATAAGTGACGAGCAGTACTTC. Encoded protein: CASSSGISDEQYF. The V call is TRBV5-1, the J call TRBJ2-7; a weak D match, TRBD2 (5 bases). The germline V and J ends were trimmed by 3 bases and 5 bases, with 12 bases remaining between them. Germline V gene data show CDR1 as SGHRS and CDR2 as YFSETQ. The CDR3 has 13 amino acids.

This chain joins TRBV7-9 and TRBJ1-2; D might be TRBD1 (5 bases). Per the germline V gene, CDR1 is SEHNR and CDR2 is FQNEAQ (reference sequence). Trimming shortened V by 1 base and J by 6 bases, and 12 bases separated the two germline ends. CDR3 length: 14 amino acids. CDR3 sequence: CASSLGPGPNGYTF. The CDR3 DNA follows: TGTGCCAGCAGCTTAGGTCCGGGGCCGAATGGCTACACCTTC.

This clonotype has a handful of counts. This chain joins TRBV5-1 and TRBJ2-3; the match to TRBD2 covers 10 bases. Germline CDR1 is SGHRS and CDR2 is YFSETQ. The trim removed 0 bases at V and 4 bases at J, leaving 8 bases unmatched. The CDR3 contains 17 residues. In nucleotides, the CDR3 is TGCGCCAGCAGCTTGGGCCGGACTAGCGGCCTTTCAGATACGCAGTATTTT. This translates into CASSLGRTSGLSDTQYF.